The 4 T cell receptor beta chains in this list originate from one sample, sequenced in a study of cytomegalovirus exposure and HLA in healthy donors (TCRdb year 2017). Library creation used the immunoSEQ multiplex PCR assay. For the multiplex PCR, a mixture combining 60 forward primers for TCR Vbeta segments and 13 reverse primers for TCR Jbeta segments was used. Drawn from immuneACCESS, this table holds only the in-frame rearrangements with V and J called that TCRdb kept. Clones are partly lost; checked studies trace under half to an unresolved V gene and leave the rest unexplained. Within this sample are 100,000 or so clones, with roughly 82% of them counted one time only. Together, the top ten hold 1.2% of the sample. Input material: PBMCs. The receptors here all came from a woman between 18 and 29 years old in good health and CMV-seronegative.

This clone was seen only a few times. The chain has TRBV5-6 and TRBJ1-4, with TRBD1 matching over 10 bases. Looked up from germline, CDR1 is SGHDT and CDR2 is YYEEEE. Losses at the gene ends were 4 bases for V and 5 bases for J; bases not matched to a gene: 2. This CDR3 spans 14 amino acids. CDR3 in DNA: TGTGCCAGCAGCCAGACAGGGGGCAATGAAAAACTGTTTTTT. Translating gives CASSQTGGNEKLFF.

The genes are TRBV7-9 and TRBJ2-1; 12 bases fit TRBD2. This CDR3 has 15 residues. The V gene's germline CDR1 is SEHNR and CDR2 FQNEAQ (reference sequence). Losses at the gene ends were 6 bases for V and 7 bases for J; bases not matched to a gene: 7. Here the CDR3 DNA reads TGTGCCAGCAGAGAACTAGCGGGGGGAATGAATGAGCAGTTCTTC. Translating it yields CASRELAGGMNEQFF. Supplemented by reference TRBV7-9 and TRBJ2-1, the full variable domain reads DTGVSQNPRHKITKRGQNVTFRCDPISEHNRLYWYRQTLGQGPEFLTYFQNEAQLEKSRLLSDRFSAERPKGSFSTLEIQRTEQGDSAMYLCASRELAGGMNEQFFGPGTRLTVL.

As concerns this clone: This specimen includes other DNA sequences encoding the same CDR3. This chain connects TRBV10-3 to TRBJ2-7; 9 nucleotides match TRBD2. The V and J ends lost 2 bases and 3 bases, in that order; junction bases with no gene match: 5. CDR3 size: 15 residues. The V gene's germline CDR1 is ENHRY and CDR2 SYGVKD. The CDR3 coding sequence is TGTGCCATCAGTGAGGCGGGAGGGCGCTACTACGAGCAGTACTTC. Residues: CAISEAGGRYYEQYF.

This chain joins TRBV2 and TRBJ2-1; D unclear. The germline V gene encodes CDR1 SNHLY and CDR2 FYNNEI. This CDR3 has 14 amino acids. With 1 base removed from V and 6 bases from J, the gap between germline ends came to 10 bases. CDR3 nucleotides: TGTGCCAGCAGTGAAGAATTGAACGGCAATGAGCAGTTCTTC. This codes for CASSEELNGNEQFF.